This T cell receptor beta chain was sequenced during a study of tumor and adjacent non-tumor tissue in lung cancer. Study conclusions and caveats: In normal lung, the top 100 clones were significantly more dominant than in tumor.

The template was RNA from unsorted bulk tissue. This non-tumor lung sample came from over 3 cm beyond the tumor edge. As to this clonotype: Its target is not known.

CDR3 size: 15 residues. Deletions cut 4 bases from V and 7 bases from J, with 22 bases between. Germline V lookup: CDR1 SQVTM, CDR2 ANQGSEA. The library came from three nested PCR rounds adapted from ARM-PCR protocols. One entry per CDR3 protein, called by TCRdb with MiXCR from the multiplex PCR reads. The sample lists 100,000 or so distinct CDR3 sequences, 80% occurring once. Sequencing was carried out using distant non-tumor lung tissue. The J gene is TRBJ2-5, the V gene TRBV29-1; no definite D call. This clonotype was obtained from a man between 60 and 70 years old with small cell lung cancer. This CDR3 reads CSVGLADVGIGTQYF. DNA for the CDR3: TGCAGCGTTGGTCTGGCTGATGTGGGGATAGGGACCCAGTACTTC.